What follows are 16 T cell receptor beta chains derived from one specimen sequenced in a study of shared clonotypes between healthy human individuals (dated by TCRdb to 2020 to 2022). Receptor libraries were prepared by the immunoSEQ multiplex PCR assay. TCRdb took over this immuneACCESS table, retaining in-frame rearrangements with V and J assigned. Such tables are incomplete; in checked studies, under half of the missing clones stem from an unresolved V gene, and the remainder is unexplained. The sample data list 1,500,000 or so clones, and approximately 98.5% of these were observed just once. 0.36% of the sample lies in the top ten. Material: naive CD4+ T cells sorted from blood. The sample's cell subset or site label, decoded: CD45RA+ positively selected. All receptors come from a man aged 25-45 years in good health.

The chain carries TRBV7-6 and TRBJ2-7, with TRBD1 matching 9 bases. V lost 3 bases to trimming and J lost 6 bases; unmatched junction nucleotides: 3. Per germline, CDR1 SGHVS and CDR2 FNYEAQ. There are 13 residues in the CDR3. CDR3 DNA: TGTGCCAGCAGCTTTACAGGGGGCGGCGAGCAGTACTTC. This sequence encodes CASSFTGGGEQYF.

The chain uses TRBV5-6 and TRBJ1-2; D unclear. There are 12 residues in the CDR3. Trimming took 1 base from V and 7 from J, leaving 8 bases between them. CDR1 SGHDT and CDR2 YYEEEE come from the germline V gene. The CDR3 region is CASSLSVTGYTF. In DNA, the CDR3 is TGTGCCAGCAGCTTGTCTGTGACTGGCTACACCTTC.

This chain uses TRBV7-6 with TRBJ2-5, with TRBD2 matching 13 bases. This CDR3 has 18 residues. V lost 0 bases and J lost 2; bases outside the gene matches: 6. Germline assignment: CDR1 SGHVS and CDR2 FNYEAQ. CDR3 sequence: CASSLALGLAGNQETQYF. CDR3 coding DNA: TGTGCCAGCAGCTTAGCGCTGGGACTAGCGGGAAATCAAGAGACCCAGTACTTC.

The chain has TRBV5-1 and TRBJ2-7; 7 positions agree with TRBD2. Looked up from germline, CDR1 is SGHRS and CDR2 is YFSETQ. Trimming at V came to 4 bases and at J to 2 bases, leaving 9 bases not matched to a gene. The CDR3 contains 15 residues. The CDR3 bases are TGCGCCAGCAGCCCAGGACTAGGGAATGCCTACGAGCAGTACTTC. Translating it yields CASSPGLGNAYEQYF. Looking up the rest from reference TRBV5-1 and TRBJ2-7 gives the full variable domain: KAGVTQTPRYLIKTRGQQVTLSCSPISGHRSVSWYQQTPGQGLQFLFEYFSETQRNKGNFPGRFSGRQFSNSRSEMNVSTLELGDSALYLCASSPGLGNAYEQYFGPGTRLTVT.

On this clone: The same CDR3 is also encoded by other DNA sequences in this sample. The J gene is TRBJ1-5, the V gene TRBV7-9; TRBD1 is a possible D gene (6 bases). Trimming removed 4 bases at V and 6 bases at J, with 10 bases between. Germline assignment: CDR1 SEHNR and CDR2 FQNEAQ (reference sequence). The CDR3 covers 13 residues. The CDR3 DNA sequence: TGTGCCAGCAGCTCACAGGGCGGTCAGCCCCAGCATTTT. Translated, it gives CASSSQGGQPQHF. Full variable domain (remainder filled in from reference TRBV7-9 and TRBJ1-5): DTGVSQNPRHKITKRGQNVTFRCDPISEHNRLYWYRQTLGQGPEFLTYFQNEAQLEKSRLLSDRFSAERPKGSFSTLEIQRTEQGDSAMYLCASSSQGGQPQHFGDGTRLSIL.

The chain has TRBV28 and TRBJ2-7; 7 bases agree with TRBD1. This CDR3 region has 15 residues. Germline values: CDR1 MDHEN, CDR2 SYDVKM. Germline trimming cut 5 bases from V and 0 bases from J; bases unmatched to any gene: 7. CDR3 loop: CASSPTDRSSYEQYF. CDR3 sequence (DNA): TGTGCCAGCAGTCCCACGGACAGGTCCTCCTACGAGCAGTACTTC.

The chain combines TRBV6-4 with TRBJ2-3; 7 bases align to TRBD2. Germline-derived CDR1 and CDR2 are MRHNA and SNTAGT. This CDR3 has 13 residues. The ends lost 4 bases at V and 5 bases at J; junction bases unmatched: 3. CDR3 sequence (DNA): TGTGCCAGCAGTGCTAGCGGAGGAGATACGCAGTATTTT. Amino acids: CASSASGGDTQYF.

To note about this clone: This same CDR3 is encoded by further DNA sequences in the sample. This sequence joins TRBV7-9 and TRBJ2-7; D is possibly TRBD1 (6 bases). CDR1 and CDR2 from the germline V gene are SEHNR and FQNEAQ (reference sequence). The CDR3 is 14 amino acids. V lost 0 bases and J lost 0, with 6 bases in between. CDR3 DNA: TGTGCCAGCAGCTTAGCAGGGGGCTCCTACGAGCAGTACTTC. Encoded protein: CASSLAGGSYEQYF.

The chain carries TRBV5-4 and TRBJ1-1; D is ambiguous. Germline V gives CDR1 SGHNT, CDR2 YYREEE (reference sequence). The CDR3 has 13 amino acids. Trimming cost V 10 bases and J 0 bases, with 13 bases left between them. The CDR3 loop reads CAARTGMNTEAFF. Here the CDR3 DNA reads TGTGCCGCCCGGACGGGGATGAACACTGAAGCTTTCTTT.

Concerning this clone: In the same sample, other DNA sequences code for this CDR3. The V and J genes are TRBV5-1 and TRBJ2-5; D remains unclear. Per the germline V gene, CDR1 is SGHRS and CDR2 is YFSETQ. The germline V and J ends were trimmed by 0 bases and 0 bases, with 6 bases remaining between them. The CDR3 has 14 amino acids. Here the CDR3 DNA reads TGCGCCAGCAGCTTGGCCGGGTACCAAGAGACCCAGTACTTC. It codes for CASSLAGYQETQYF.

The chain uses TRBV30 and TRBJ2-5; the match to TRBD1 covers 8 bases. Trimming removed 5 bases from V and 5 bases from J; junction bases left unmatched: 4. From germline, CDR1 is GTSNPN and CDR2 SVGIG (reference sequence). The CDR3 spans 12 residues. The CDR3 DNA sequence: TGTGCCTGGTTACAGGGGGTGGAGACCCAGTACTTC. It codes for CAWLQGVETQYF.

This sequence joins TRBV19 and TRBJ2-1; D is ambiguous. This CDR3 region has 14 residues. V shed 6 bases and J shed 8 bases, with 17 bases lying between them. Germline V CDR1 and CDR2: LNHDA, SQIVND (reference sequence). The CDR3 loop is CASRDGSRSDEQFF. The DNA for the CDR3 is TGTGCCAGTAGGGACGGTTCTCGGAGCGATGAGCAGTTCTTC.

This clone was seen a single time. The chain carries TRBV15 and TRBJ2-5; D is ambiguous. CDR3 length: 12 amino acids. V was pared by 5 bases and J by 1 base, with 5 bases between. Germline loops: CDR1 LNHNV, CDR2 YYDKDF (reference sequence). The CDR3 region has the DNA TGTGCCACCAGCGGGTTCCAAGAGACCCAGTACTTC. Translation: CATSGFQETQYF.

V usage is TRBV5-4 and J usage is TRBJ2-7; 16 nucleotides line up with TRBD2. V dropped 4 bases and J dropped 1; count of bases not matched to a gene: 5. Germline assignment: CDR1 SGHNT and CDR2 YYREEE (reference sequence). CDR3 length: 17 residues. The CDR3 DNA sequence: TGTGCCAGCAGCAGGGGACTAGCGGGAGGGGGGTCCTACGAGCAGTACTTC. It yields the protein CASSRGLAGGGSYEQYF.

The chain has TRBV27 and TRBJ2-7; possibly TRBD1 for D (6 bases). V gave up 2 bases and J gave up 6 bases, with 17 bases separating them. This CDR3 contains 15 residues. Germline V lookup: CDR1 MNHEY, CDR2 SMNVEV (reference sequence). The CDR3 loop is CASSLRAGVVGEQYF. The CDR3 DNA is TGTGCCAGCAGTTTACGGGCAGGGGTGGTAGGCGAGCAGTACTTC.

This rearrangement joins TRBV2 to TRBJ1-1; D remains ambiguous. V gave up 3 bases and J gave up 10 bases, with 9 bases separating them. Germline assignment: CDR1 SNHLY and CDR2 FYNNEI. There are 11 residues in the CDR3. The DNA for the CDR3 is TGTGCCAGCAGTGATTCAGCCGCAGCTTTCTTT. Residues: CASSDSAAAFF. Together with reference TRBV2 and TRBJ1-1, the CDR3 gives the full variable domain: EPEVTQTPSHQVTQMGQEVILRCVPISNHLYFYWYRQILGQKVEFLVSFYNNEISEKSEIFDDQFSVERPDGSNFTLKIRSTKLEDSAMYFCASSDSAAAFFGQGTRLTVV.